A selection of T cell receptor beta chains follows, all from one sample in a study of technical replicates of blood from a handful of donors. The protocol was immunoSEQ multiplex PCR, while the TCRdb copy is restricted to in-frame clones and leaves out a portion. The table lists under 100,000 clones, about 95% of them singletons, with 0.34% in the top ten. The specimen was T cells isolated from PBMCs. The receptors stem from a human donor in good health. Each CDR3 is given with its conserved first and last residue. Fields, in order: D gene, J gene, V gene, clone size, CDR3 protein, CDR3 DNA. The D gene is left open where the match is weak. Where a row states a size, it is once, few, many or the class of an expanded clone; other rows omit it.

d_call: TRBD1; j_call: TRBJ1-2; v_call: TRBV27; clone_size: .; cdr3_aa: CASSLNRGYGYTF; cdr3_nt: TGTGCCAGCAGCCTCAACAGGGGCTATGGCTACACCTTC
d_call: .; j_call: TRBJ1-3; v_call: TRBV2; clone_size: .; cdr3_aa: CASRQDYSGNTIYF; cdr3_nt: TGTGCCAGCAGACAGGACTACTCTGGAAACACCATATATTTT
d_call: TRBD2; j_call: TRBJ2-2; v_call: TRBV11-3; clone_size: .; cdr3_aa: CASRHGTSGSAGELFF; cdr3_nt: TGTGCCAGCAGACATGGGACTAGCGGGAGCGCCGGGGAGCTGTTTTTT
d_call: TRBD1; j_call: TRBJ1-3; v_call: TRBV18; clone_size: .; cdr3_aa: CASSGQAVSGNTIYF; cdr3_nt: TGTGCCAGCTCAGGACAGGCGGTTTCTGGAAACACCATATATTTT
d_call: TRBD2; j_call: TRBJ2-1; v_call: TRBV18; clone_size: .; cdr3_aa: CASSPGLASDEQFF; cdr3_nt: TGTGCCAGCTCACCAGGACTAGCTAGCGATGAGCAGTTCTTC
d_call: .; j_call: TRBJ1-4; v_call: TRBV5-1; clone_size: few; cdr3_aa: CASSLGLQGGDEKLFF; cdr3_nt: TGCGCCAGCAGCTTAGGGCTACAGGGAGGGGATGAAAAACTGTTTTTT
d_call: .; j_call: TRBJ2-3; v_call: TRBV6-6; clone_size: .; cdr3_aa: CASSYDGLSDTQYF; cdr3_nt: TGTGCCAGCAGTTACGATGGGCTTTCAGATACGCAGTATTTT
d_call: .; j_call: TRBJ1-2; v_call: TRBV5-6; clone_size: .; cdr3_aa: CASSLLKELTLGYTF; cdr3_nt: TGTGCCAGCAGCTTGTTAAAAGAGCTTACCCTGGGCTACACCTTC
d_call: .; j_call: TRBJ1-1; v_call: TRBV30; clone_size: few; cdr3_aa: CAWRQALNTEAFF; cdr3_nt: TGTGCCTGGAGACAGGCGCTGAACACTGAAGCTTTCTTT
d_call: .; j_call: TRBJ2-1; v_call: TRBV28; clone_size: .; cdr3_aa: CASSLGTGSYNEQFF; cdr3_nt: TGTGCCAGCAGTTTGGGGACTGGATCCTACAATGAGCAGTTCTTC
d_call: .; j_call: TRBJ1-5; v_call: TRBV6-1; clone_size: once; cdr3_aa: CASSVFGQNSNRPQHF; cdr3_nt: TGTGCCAGCAGTGTATTTGGACAGAATAGCAATCGGCCCCAGCATTTT
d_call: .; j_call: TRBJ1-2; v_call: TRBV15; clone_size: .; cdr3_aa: CATSRGQGFGYTF; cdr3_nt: TGTGCCACCAGCAGAGGTCAGGGATTTGGCTACACCTTC
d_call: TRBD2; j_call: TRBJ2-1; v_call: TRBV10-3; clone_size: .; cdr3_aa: CAISESSSGLYNEQFF; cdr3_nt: TGTGCCATCAGTGAGTCGTCTAGCGGACTCTACAATGAGCAGTTCTTC
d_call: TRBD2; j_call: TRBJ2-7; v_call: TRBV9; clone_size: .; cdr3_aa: CASSEGLADYEQYF; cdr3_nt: TGTGCCAGCAGCGAGGGACTAGCCGATTACGAGCAGTACTTC
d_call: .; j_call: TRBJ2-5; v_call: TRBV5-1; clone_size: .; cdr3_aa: CASRIGPGEETQYF; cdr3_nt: TGCGCCAGCAGGATTGGCCCGGGGGAGGAGACCCAGTACTTC
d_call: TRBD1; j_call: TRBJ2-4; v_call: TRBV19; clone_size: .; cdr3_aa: CASSIGTGVAKNIQYF; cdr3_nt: TGTGCCAGTAGTATTGGGACAGGGGTAGCCAAAAACATTCAGTACTTC
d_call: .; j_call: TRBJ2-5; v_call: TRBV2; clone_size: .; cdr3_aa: CASSGAGLETQYF; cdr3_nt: TGTGCCAGCAGTGGGGCAGGGCTAGAGACCCAGTACTTC
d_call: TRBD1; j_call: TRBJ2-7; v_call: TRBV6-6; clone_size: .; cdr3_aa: CASSNQGQGQYEQYF; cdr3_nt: TGTGCCAGCAGCAACCAAGGACAGGGGCAATACGAGCAGTACTTC
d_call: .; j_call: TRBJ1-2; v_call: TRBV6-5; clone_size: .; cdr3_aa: CASSYAVSYGYTF; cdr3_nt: TGTGCCAGCAGTTACGCAGTTTCCTATGGCTACACCTTC
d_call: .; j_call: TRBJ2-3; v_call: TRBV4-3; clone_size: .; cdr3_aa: CASSQEERLTDTQYF; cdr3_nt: TGCGCCAGCAGCCAAGAGGAGCGGCTCACAGATACGCAGTATTTT
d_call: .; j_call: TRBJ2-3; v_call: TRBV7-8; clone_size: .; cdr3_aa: CASSYVPVGTDTQYF; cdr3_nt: TGTGCCAGCAGCTACGTACCGGTGGGCACAGATACGCAGTATTTT
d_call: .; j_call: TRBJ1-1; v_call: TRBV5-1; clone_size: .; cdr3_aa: CASSLVTRGTEAFF; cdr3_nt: TGCGCCAGCAGCTTGGTCACCCGGGGCACTGAAGCTTTCTTT
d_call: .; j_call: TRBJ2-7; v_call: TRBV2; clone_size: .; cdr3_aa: CASSARERTSTF; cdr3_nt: TGTGCCAGCAGTGCTAGGGAGCGGACCTCTACTTTC
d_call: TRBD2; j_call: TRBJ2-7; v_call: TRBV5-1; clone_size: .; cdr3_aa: CASSLSGTSDYEQYF; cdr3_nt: TGCGCCAGCAGCTTATCAGGAACTAGCGACTACGAGCAGTACTTC
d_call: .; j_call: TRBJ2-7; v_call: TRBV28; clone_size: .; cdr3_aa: CASSPYYEQYF; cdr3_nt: TGTGCCAGCAGTCCGTACTACGAGCAGTACTTC
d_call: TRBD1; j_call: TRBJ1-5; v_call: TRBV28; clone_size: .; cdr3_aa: CASSFGQVLSNQPQHF; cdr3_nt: TGTGCCAGCAGTTTTGGACAGGTCCTTAGCAATCAGCCCCAGCATTTT
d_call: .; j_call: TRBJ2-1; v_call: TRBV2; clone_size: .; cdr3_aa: CASSLRLEGEQFF; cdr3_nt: TGTGCCAGCAGTCTTAGACTCGAGGGTGAGCAGTTCTTC
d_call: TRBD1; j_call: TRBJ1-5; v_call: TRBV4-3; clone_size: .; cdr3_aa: CASSQDPTGNQPQHF; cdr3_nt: TGCGCCAGCAGCCAAGACCCGACAGGGAATCAGCCCCAGCATTTT
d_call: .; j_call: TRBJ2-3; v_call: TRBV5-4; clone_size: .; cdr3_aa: CASSSNFGLTDTQYF; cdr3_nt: TGTGCCAGCAGCTCTAATTTTGGACTCACAGATACGCAGTATTTT
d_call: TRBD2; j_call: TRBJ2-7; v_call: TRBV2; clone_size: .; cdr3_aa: CATSGRDSYEQYF; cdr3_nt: TGTGCAACTAGCGGGAGGGACTCCTACGAGCAGTACTTC
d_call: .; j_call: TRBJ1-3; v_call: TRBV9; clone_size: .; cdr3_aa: CASSLSDRGNTIYF; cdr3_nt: TGTGCCAGCAGCTTAAGCGACAGGGGAAACACCATATATTTT
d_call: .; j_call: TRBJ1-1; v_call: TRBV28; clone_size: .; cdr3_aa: CASSLFASNTEAFF; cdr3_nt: TGTGCCAGCAGTTTATTTGCGTCGAACACTGAAGCTTTCTTT
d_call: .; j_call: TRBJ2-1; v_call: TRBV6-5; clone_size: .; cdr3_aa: CASSYISNNEQFF; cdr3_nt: TGTGCCAGCAGTTACATCTCTAACAATGAGCAGTTCTTC
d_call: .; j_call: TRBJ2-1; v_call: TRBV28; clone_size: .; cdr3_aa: CASSGGRREVDEQFF; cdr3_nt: TGTGCCAGCTCCGGGGGGCGACGGGAGGTCGATGAGCAGTTCTTC
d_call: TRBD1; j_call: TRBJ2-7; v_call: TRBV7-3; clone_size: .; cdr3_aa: CASSLTGQGSYEQYF; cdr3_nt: TGTGCCAGCAGCTTGACGGGACAGGGTTCCTACGAGCAGTACTTC